This T cell receptor beta chain was documented in a study of blood T cell repertoires in COVID-19. The data were produced by immunoSEQ multiplex PCR, yet TCRdb's version contains in-frame clones alone and is incomplete. The repertoire holds about 42,000 clones, with around 85% as singletons. The germline V and J ends were trimmed by 2 bases and 5 bases, with 9 bases remaining between them. The CDR3 runs to 14 residues. Looked up from germline, CDR1 is KGHSH and CDR2 is LQKENI. The sample comprised peripheral blood. The rearrangement joins TRBV18 to TRBJ1-4; possible D gene TRBD1, 5 bases. The clonotype comes from a man aged 50 to 60 with active COVID-19. The CDR3 region is CASSPTGGNEKLFF. In nucleotides, the CDR3 is TGTGCCAGCTCACCAACCGGGGGGAATGAAAAACTGTTTTTT.